This T cell receptor beta chain was observed in a study of T cells in Graves' hyperthyroidism and ophthalmopathy. Template material for amplifying TCR beta CDR3 regions consisted of RNA transcripts. Initially, a first-round RT-PCR of the TCR CDR3 employed the HTBI primer set. TCRdb independently ran MiXCR on the multiplex PCR reads; one entry per CDR3 protein. There are around 360,000 distinct CDR3 sequences in the sample; roughly 15% occur only once, and roughly 19% lies in the top ten. PBMCs were derived from under 13 ml fresh peripheral blood. In its sample, this clonotype was seen a few times. The CDR3 spans 16 residues. Trimming took 3 bases from V and 0 from J, leaving 12 bases between them. Germline loops: CDR1 SGHVS, CDR2 FQNEAQ.

Sequenced sample: blood. The chain recombines TRBV7-8 with TRBJ1-5; unclear D gene. The source is an older woman with Graves' ophthalmopathy. Written as DNA, the CDR3 is TGTGCCAGCAGCTTGACCACACAGTATAGCAATCAGCCCCAGCATTTT. It encodes CASSLTTQYSNQPQHF.